Only one count was recorded for the clone carrying this T cell receptor beta chain. Its antigen remains unknown. The sample originates from a study of T cell responses to AZD1222 COVID-19 vaccine. Findings and caveats of the study: Spike-specific TCRs gained breadth and depth after people received two AZD1222 doses. Spike was spanned by vaccine-associated CD4 TCRs, which were dominant at 160-218 and 743-854. In the spike-specific TCR repertoire, nearly half reportedly target unmutated variant regions. Repertoires were obtained only post-peak T cell response.

The assay was immunoSEQ multiplex PCR, and TCRdb's table has in-frame clones only and misses some. The sample records under 120,000 clones, approximately 92% being singletons. The clonotype originates from an adult in good health. The sequences come from peripheral blood, collected on day 0 of AZD1222 vaccination.

CDR3 protein: CSAGAGTGGPTFTF. CDR3 DNA: TGCAGCGCAGGCGCAGGGACAGGGGGACCTACTTTCACCTTC. The chain joins TRBV29-1 to TRBJ1-2; 11 nucleotides align to TRBD1. This CDR3 has 14 residues. V shed 7 bases, J shed 13 bases, and the junction held 17 bases outside the gene matches. CDR1 SQVTM and CDR2 ANQGSEA come from the germline V gene.